This T cell receptor beta chain was obtained from a study of breast tumors, draining lymph nodes, adjacent tissues. Study-level findings and limits: Luminal-like breast cancer showed significantly higher tumor–nontumor repertoire similarity than basal-like. Findings are consistent with lymph node origin and intratumoral expansion of most tumor T cells. Tumor TCR diversity was below lymph nodes but above nontumor tissue. Tumor T cell lymph node origin was a supported hypothesis, not proven.

This clonotype appeared many times. No antigen is known for it. The junction had 12 bases not matched to a gene; V was cut back by 5 bases and J by 9 bases. Germline loops: CDR1 ENHRY, CDR2 SYGVKD. This CDR3 region has 14 residues. TCRdb reprocessed the multiplex PCR reads with MiXCR, giving one entry per CDR3 protein. The sample consists of 55,000 to 75,000 distinct CDR3 sequences, over 40% of them appearing once. The sequenced sample was breast tumor tissue. The rearrangement joins TRBV10-3 to TRBJ2-7, with TRBD2 matching 8 bases. This clonotype was obtained from a female donor with breast cancer. Some clones in this sample may be carry-over from other donors' samples. The CDR3 DNA sequence: TGTGCCATCAGTAGCCGGGAGGGCGGAATTTGGCAGTACTTC. Encoded protein: CAISSREGGIWQYF.